The text below deals with one TCR beta chain. This entry belongs to a study of blood T cell repertoires in COVID-19. The wider study: T cells, B-cell-depleted T cells, or PBMCs supplied cDNA or gDNA.

This CDR3 has 14 residues. Germline V gene lookup returns CDR1 LNHDA and CDR2 SQIVND (reference sequence). Trimming took off 3 bases at V and 8 bases at J, with 13 bases between the two ends. Measured with immunoSEQ multiplex PCR; TCRdb has only the in-frame clones, and not every one. Among a few hundred thousand clones listed, about 90% were seen once. Sequenced sample: peripheral blood. This sequence originates from a woman aged 45-59 years who had recovered from COVID-19. The chain links TRBV19 to TRBJ1-4, with a possible D match to TRBD1 (5 bases). CDR3 loop: CASSIRGFKEKLFF. As DNA, the CDR3 is TGTGCCAGTAGTATTCGGGGGTTCAAGGAAAAACTGTTTTTT.